The 9 T cell receptor beta chains below all came from one sample that was sequenced in a study of T cells in Graves' hyperthyroidism and ophthalmopathy. RNA transcripts provided the source from which TCR beta CDR3 regions were amplified. HTBI primers were the set used in a first-round RT-PCR of the TCR CDR3. MiXCR was run by TCRdb on the multiplex PCR reads, yielding one entry per CDR3 protein. The data show around 250,000 distinct CDR3 sequences, roughly 22% seen once. The sample taken for sequencing was blood. The receptors originated from a middle-aged woman with Graves' ophthalmopathy.

V is TRBV6-1 and J is TRBJ1-5; weak D call: TRBD1 (5 bases). The length of the CDR3 is 12 residues. Germline loops: CDR1 MNHNS, CDR2 SASEGT. V lost 6 bases, J lost 5 bases, and 8 bases lay in between. CDR3 sequence (DNA): TGTGCCAGCAGAGTGGGGGATCAGCCCCAGCATTTT. Translation: CASRVGDQPQHF.

This clonotype was detected many times. The rearrangement uses TRBV7-9 and TRBJ2-5; D might be TRBD2 (6 bases). The CDR3 is made up of 17 amino acids. Germline loops: CDR1 SEHNR, CDR2 FQNEAQ (reference sequence). The germline V and J ends were trimmed by 5 bases and 1 base, with 20 bases remaining between them. CDR3 sequence reads: CASSLYTAGTLQETQYF. DNA of the CDR3: TGTGCCAGCAGCCTATATACTGCCGGGACTCTCCAAGAGACCCAGTACTTC.

This clonotype was seen more than once but under ten times. The chain joins TRBV19 to TRBJ2-7, with 7 bases identical to TRBD2. Germline CDR1 LNHDA, CDR2 SQIVND (reference sequence). This CDR3 has 17 amino acids. The ends lost 3 bases at V and 0 bases at J; junction bases unmatched: 11. CDR3 bases: TGTGCCAGTAGTATCTCCCAGAGGGGCGGGAGCTCCTACGAGCAGTACTTC. Residues: CASSISQRGGSSYEQYF.

The chain is built from TRBV6-1 and TRBJ1-1; TRBD1 matches 7 bases. Germline CDR1 MNHNS, CDR2 SASEGT. Trimming removed 6 bases from V and 4 bases from J; junction bases left unmatched: 8. The CDR3 covers 14 residues. The CDR3 protein is CASREQGWPTEAFF. The CDR3 DNA reads as TGTGCCAGCAGAGAACAGGGGTGGCCCACTGAAGCTTTCTTT.

This clonotype was seen at least ten times. The genes are TRBV20-1 and TRBJ2-7; D is undetermined. The length of the CDR3 is 11 residues. V dropped 6 bases and J dropped 2 bases, with 8 bases sitting between them. Per germline, CDR1 DFQATT and CDR2 SNEGSKA (reference sequence). The CDR3 sequence: CSAELTYEQYF. In nucleotides, the CDR3 is TGCAGTGCCGAGCTGACCTACGAGCAGTACTTC.

In its sample, this clonotype was seen many times. The chain recombines TRBV6-1 with TRBJ2-7; maybe TRBD2 (6 bases). CDR1 and CDR2 from the germline V gene are MNHNS and SASEGT. V was pared by 1 base and J by 3 bases, with 10 bases between. CDR3 length: 14 residues. This CDR3 reads CASSEGGDGYEQYF. The CDR3 nucleotides are TGTGCCAGCAGTGAAGGGGGGGATGGCTACGAGCAGTACTTC.

This clonotype was picked up many times. The rearrangement links TRBV28 to TRBJ2-7; TRBD1 agrees at 7 bases. CDR1 is MDHEN, CDR2 SYDVKM, per germline. The junction had 6 bases not matched to a gene; V was cut back by 5 bases and J by 2 bases. The CDR3 extends over 14 amino acids. The CDR3 nucleotides read TGTGCCAGCAGTGGGGGACAGAGCCCCTACGAGCAGTACTTC. Residues: CASSGGQSPYEQYF.

This clonotype was detected many times. The chain carries TRBV11-3 and TRBJ2-7; D remains unclear. Trimming removed 3 bases from V and 7 bases from J, with 7 bases in between. CDR3 length: 11 amino acids. Germline V gene sequence: CDR1 SGHNT, CDR2 YENEEA. In DNA form, the CDR3 reads TGTGCCAGCAGCTTGTGCCGGGAGCAGTACTTC. It codes for CASSLCREQYF.

The chain is built from TRBV28 and TRBJ2-4, with D perhaps being TRBD1 or TRBD2 (5 bases each). V gave up 6 bases and J gave up 5 bases, with 14 bases separating them. The germline V gene encodes CDR1 MDHEN and CDR2 SYDVKM. The CDR3 runs to 14 residues. In DNA form, the CDR3 reads TGTGCCAGCAGGCCCACTGAGGGGCAAAACATTCAGTACTTC. It encodes CASRPTEGQNIQYF.